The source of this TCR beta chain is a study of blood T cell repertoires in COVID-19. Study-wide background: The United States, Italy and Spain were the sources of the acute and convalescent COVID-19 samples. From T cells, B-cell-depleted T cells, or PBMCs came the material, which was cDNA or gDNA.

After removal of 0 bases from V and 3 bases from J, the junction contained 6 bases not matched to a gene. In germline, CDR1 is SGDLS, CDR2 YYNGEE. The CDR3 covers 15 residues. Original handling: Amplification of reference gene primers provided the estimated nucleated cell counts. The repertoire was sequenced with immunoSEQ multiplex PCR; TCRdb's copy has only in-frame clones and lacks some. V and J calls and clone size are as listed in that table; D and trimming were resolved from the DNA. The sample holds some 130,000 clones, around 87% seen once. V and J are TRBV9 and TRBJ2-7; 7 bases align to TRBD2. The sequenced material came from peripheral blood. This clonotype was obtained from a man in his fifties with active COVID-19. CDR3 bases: TGTGCCAGCAGCGTAGGCGGGGGTAATCACTACGAGCAGTACTTC. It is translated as CASSVGGGNHYEQYF. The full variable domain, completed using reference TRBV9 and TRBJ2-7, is DSGVTQTPKHLITATGQRVTLRCSPRSGDLSVYWYQQSLDQGLQFLIQYYNGEERAKGNILERFSAQQFPDLHSELNLSSLELGDSALYFCASSVGGGNHYEQYFGPGTRLTVT.